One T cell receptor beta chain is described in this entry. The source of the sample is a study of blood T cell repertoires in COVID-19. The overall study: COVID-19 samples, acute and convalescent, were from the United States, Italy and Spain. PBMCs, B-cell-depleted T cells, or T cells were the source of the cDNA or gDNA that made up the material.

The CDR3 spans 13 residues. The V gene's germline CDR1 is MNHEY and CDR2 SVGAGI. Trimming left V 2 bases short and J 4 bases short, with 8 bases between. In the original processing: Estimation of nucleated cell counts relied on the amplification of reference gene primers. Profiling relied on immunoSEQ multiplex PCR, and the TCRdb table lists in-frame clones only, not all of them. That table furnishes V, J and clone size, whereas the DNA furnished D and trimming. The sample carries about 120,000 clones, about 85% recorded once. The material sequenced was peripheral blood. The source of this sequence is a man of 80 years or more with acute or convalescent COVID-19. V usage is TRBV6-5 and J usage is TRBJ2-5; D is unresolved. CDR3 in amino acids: CASSYAGSETQYF. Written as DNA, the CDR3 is TGTGCCAGCAGTTACGCAGGTTCAGAGACCCAGTACTTC.